This T cell receptor (beta chain) was obtained from a study of T cell responses to AZD1222 COVID-19 vaccine. Study-wide points: Sampling that yielded the repertoires occurred only after the peak T cell response. Unmutated variant regions are reportedly targeted by nearly half of spike-specific TCRs. Once two AZD1222 doses were given, Spike-specific TCR breadth and depth went up. Possibly, clonal diversity was underestimated; donors were largely white British and included more females.

The protocol was immunoSEQ multiplex PCR, while the TCRdb copy is restricted to in-frame clones and leaves out a portion. Of 35,000 to 45,000 clones listed, 60% to 85% were seen once; the top ten hold about 3.9%. CDR1 MNHEY and CDR2 SMNVEV come from the germline V gene (reference sequence). The CDR3 sequence is 14 residues long. The V and J ends lost 2 bases and 5 bases, in that order; junction bases with no gene match: 3. About this clone itself: What it binds is not known.

Sequenced here: peripheral blood, sampled on day 0 of AZD1222 vaccination. The TCR originated in an adult in good health. The chain recombines TRBV27 with TRBJ1-5; 7 nucleotides line up with TRBD1. The CDR3 spells CASSLVGGHQPQHF. As DNA, the CDR3 is TGTGCCAGCAGTTTAGTAGGGGGCCATCAGCCCCAGCATTTT.